Shown below are 15 T cell receptor beta chains from a single sample sequenced in a study of cytotoxic CD8 clonotypes in ibrutinib-treated CLL (dated by TCRdb to about 2021). According to the study, the label for this sample's time point signals: less than 30 months on ibrutinib. The library relied on the immunoSEQ multiplex PCR assay. Drawn from immuneACCESS, this table holds only the in-frame rearrangements with V and J called that TCRdb kept. Clones are partly lost; checked studies trace under half to an unresolved V gene and leave the rest unexplained. The sample table lists some 200,000 clones, around 70% of them with a count of one. Of the sample, roughly 13% is held by the ten largest clones. This specimen consisted of PBMCs, obtained after 24 months of ibrutinib treatment. The receptor source for this set is a human donor with chronic lymphocytic leukemia.

This clone was seen a few times. The DNA of the CDR3 is TGTGCCAGCAGCTTAGAGGGGGCTGTTGAAAAACTGTTTTTT. Amino acids: CASSLEGAVEKLFF. This chain uses TRBV7-2 with TRBJ1-4; 7 bases align to TRBD1. The CDR3 covers 14 residues. CDR1 is SGHTA, CDR2 FQGNSA, per germline. V dropped 1 base and J dropped 7; count of bases not matched to a gene: 3.

V gene TRBV5-6 combines with J gene TRBJ1-1; D uncertain. Germline loops: CDR1 SGHDT, CDR2 YYEEEE. The CDR3 is 12 residues long. Trimming removed 4 bases at V and 10 bases at J, with 14 bases between. The CDR3 sequence: CASSPGPSAAFF. The CDR3 bases are TGTGCCAGCAGCCCTGGGCCCAGCGCAGCTTTCTTT.

This chain connects TRBV5-1 to TRBJ1-1, with no clear D. V was trimmed by 2 bases and J by 7 bases, leaving 15 bases between them. The CDR3 consists of 14 residues. CDR1 and CDR2 (germline): SGHRS, YFSETQ. CDR3 loop: CASSLIPGEGEAFF. CDR3 in DNA: TGCGCCAGCAGCTTAATCCCGGGAGAGGGTGAAGCTTTCTTT.

The CDR3 here is CASSDLGQGEYEQYF. CDR3 coding DNA: TGTGCCAGCAGTGATTTGGGACAGGGTGAATACGAGCAGTACTTC. The V gene is TRBV2, the J gene TRBJ2-7; 9 bases fit TRBD1. This CDR3 is built from 15 residues. Germline trimming cut 3 bases from V and 4 bases from J; bases unmatched to any gene: 7. Germline lookup yields CDR1 SNHLY and CDR2 FYNNEI.

The V gene is TRBV4-2, the J gene TRBJ2-7; 9 bases fit TRBD1. The CDR3 sequence is 16 residues long. J lost 1 base, V lost 1 base, and 5 bases had no gene match. Germline loops: CDR1 LGHNA, CDR2 YNFKEQ. CDR3: CASSQVGTGLSYEQYF. In nucleotides, the CDR3 is TGTGCCAGCAGCCAAGTCGGGACAGGGCTATCCTACGAGCAGTACTTC.

The gene calls are TRBV7-2 and TRBJ1-1; unclear D gene. Germline V lookup: CDR1 SGHTA, CDR2 FQGNSA. V was clipped by 5 bases and J by 7 bases, with 17 bases between them. The CDR3 has 14 amino acids. CDR3 DNA sequence: TGTGCCAGCAGCCCTAAGGCCGGGTCCTATGAAGCTTTCTTT. This translates into CASSPKAGSYEAFF.

The chain uses TRBV6-6 and TRBJ1-5; TRBD1 might be the D (5 bases). The CDR3 contains 14 residues. V shed 7 bases and J shed 4 bases, with 14 bases lying between them. Germline V gene sequence: CDR1 MNHNY, CDR2 SVGAGI (reference sequence). The CDR3 coding sequence is TGTGCCAGCATGATGCAGGGACCGAATCAGCCCCAGCATTTT. Translating gives CASMMQGPNQPQHF.

J is TRBJ2-7 and V is TRBV11-2; perhaps TRBD1 as D (6 bases). Germline CDR1 SGHAT, CDR2 FQNNGV. The CDR3 extends over 12 amino acids. Trimming left V 0 bases short and J 6 bases short, with 6 bases between. CDR3 protein: CASSLDRGEQYF. The CDR3 DNA is TGTGCCAGCAGCTTAGACAGGGGCGAGCAGTACTTC.

CDR3 in DNA: TGTGCCAGCAGAAGCCGGGACAGAACCTACGAGCAGTACTTC. It codes for CASRSRDRTYEQYF. The chain recombines TRBV5-8 with TRBJ2-7; 7 positions agree with TRBD1. The CDR3 extends over 14 amino acids. V shed 5 bases, J shed 2 bases, and the junction held 7 bases outside the gene matches. Germline V gives CDR1 SGHTS, CDR2 YDEGEE.

The J gene is TRBJ2-1, the V gene TRBV11-2; 7 bases match TRBD2. CDR1 and CDR2 (germline): SGHAT, FQNNGV. The CDR3 length is 15 residues. The junction had 10 bases not matched to a gene; V was cut back by 3 bases and J by 8 bases. CDR3 region: CASSFTGGRDYEQFF. CDR3 DNA sequence: TGTGCCAGCAGCTTTACTGGCGGGAGAGACTATGAGCAGTTCTTC.

This clone was detected a few times. V and J are TRBV27 and TRBJ2-7; TRBD2 might be the D (6 bases). The V gene's germline CDR1 is MNHEY and CDR2 SMNVEV (reference sequence). Trimming pared 8 bases from V and 0 bases from J, leaving 14 bases between. The CDR3 spans 14 residues. CDR3 DNA sequence: TGTGCCAGCGGGACTTACAGGTCCTCCTACGAGCAGTACTTC. Its translation: CASGTYRSSYEQYF.

The chain employs TRBV6-1 and TRBJ2-7; D gene unclear. The V gene's germline CDR1 is MNHNS and CDR2 SASEGT. Between the trimmed V and J ends, which lost 8 bases and 6 bases, there was a span of 11 bases. The CDR3 runs 11 residues. The CDR3 region has the DNA TGTGCCAGCGGCTCGGGTCTCGAGCAGTACTTC. Translated, it gives CASGSGLEQYF.

This sequence joins TRBV25-1 and TRBJ2-5, with 7 bases identical to TRBD2. V lost 2 bases to trimming and J lost 5 bases; unmatched junction nucleotides: 11. This CDR3 is 16 amino acids long. Germline assignment: CDR1 MGHDK and CDR2 SYGVNS. CDR3 protein: CASSEPFGEGSETQYF. DNA of the CDR3: TGTGCCAGCAGTGAACCTTTCGGGGAGGGGTCGGAGACCCAGTACTTC. Looking up the rest from reference TRBV25-1 and TRBJ2-5 gives the full variable domain: EADIYQTPRYLVIGTGKKITLECSQTMGHDKMYWYQQDPGMELHLIHYSYGVNSTEKGDLSSESTVSRIRTEHFPLTLESARPSHTSQYLCASSEPFGEGSETQYFGPGTRLLVL.

This chain connects TRBV28 to TRBJ2-1, with D maybe TRBD2 (6 bases). V lost 3 bases, J lost 7 bases, and 13 bases lay in between. The CDR3 totals 14 residues. The germline gives CDR1 MDHEN, CDR2 SYDVKM. CDR3 amino acids: CASSLEGIGNEQFF. CDR3 bases: TGTGCCAGCAGTTTGGAGGGGATAGGGAATGAGCAGTTCTTC.

The table lists this clone with a count of one. J is TRBJ2-1 and V is TRBV4-3; D not resolved. V dropped 0 bases and J dropped 0 bases, with 9 bases sitting between them. The germline V gene has CDR1 LGHNA and CDR2 YSLEER. This CDR3 has 16 amino acids. The CDR3 DNA follows: TGCGCCAGCAGCCAAGAAGGCGTGAGCTCCTACAATGAGCAGTTCTTC. Its translation: CASSQEGVSSYNEQFF.